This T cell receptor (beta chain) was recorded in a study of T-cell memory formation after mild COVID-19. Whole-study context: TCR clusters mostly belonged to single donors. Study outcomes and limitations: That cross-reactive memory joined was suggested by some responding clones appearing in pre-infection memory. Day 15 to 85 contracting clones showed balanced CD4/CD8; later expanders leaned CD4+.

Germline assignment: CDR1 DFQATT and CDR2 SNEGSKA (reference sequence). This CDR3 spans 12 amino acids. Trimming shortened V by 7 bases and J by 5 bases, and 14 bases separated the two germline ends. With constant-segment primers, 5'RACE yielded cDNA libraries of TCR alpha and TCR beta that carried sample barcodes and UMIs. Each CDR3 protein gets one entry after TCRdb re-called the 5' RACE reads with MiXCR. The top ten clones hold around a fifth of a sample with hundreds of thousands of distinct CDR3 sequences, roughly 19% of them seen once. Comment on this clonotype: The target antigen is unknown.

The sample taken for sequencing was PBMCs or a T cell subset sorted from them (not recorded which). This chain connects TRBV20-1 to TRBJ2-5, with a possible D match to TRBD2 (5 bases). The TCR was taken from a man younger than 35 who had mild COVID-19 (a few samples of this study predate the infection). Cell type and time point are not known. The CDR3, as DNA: TGCAGTGGCGGGTCCCGACTGGAGACCCAGTACTTC. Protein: CSGGSRLETQYF.